What follows are 17 T cell receptor beta chains derived from one specimen sequenced in a study of CD4 T cells in relation to SARS-CoV-2 and coronaviruses. Unexposed donor CD4+ T cells date from 2011-2018, before the COVID-19 pandemic. CD4+ T cells were isolated from the cells after around 9 days of culture. No antigen is known for these receptors. Produced via immunoSEQ multiplex PCR; TCRdb's table is partial and in-frame only. The table lists 15,000 to 20,000 clones, about 80% of them singletons. Sample: CD4+ T cells from PBMCs, cultured in vitro. All receptors derive from a human donor in good health.

CDR3: CASGLGRGLAGGETGELFF. The CDR3 coding sequence is TGTGCTAGTGGTTTGGGGAGGGGACTAGCGGGAGGCGAAACCGGGGAGCTGTTTTTT. This sequence joins TRBV12-5 and TRBJ2-2, with TRBD2 identical over 15 bases. Losses at the gene ends were 1 base for V and 5 bases for J; bases not matched to a gene: 8. The CDR3 totals 19 residues. Germline V gene lookup returns CDR1 LGHNT and CDR2 FRNRAP.

CDR3 DNA: TGTGCCAGCAGCCAACCGGGACAGAGTCTTGAAAAACTGTTTTTT. It is translated as CASSQPGQSLEKLFF. The chain joins TRBV14 to TRBJ1-4; 7 bases match TRBD1. Germline CDR1 SGHDN, CDR2 FVKESK. The CDR3 spans 15 residues. V shed 2 bases, J shed 7 bases, and the junction held 7 bases outside the gene matches. The full variable domain, with the rest looked up from reference TRBV14 and TRBJ1-4, is EAGVTQFPSHSVIEKGQTVTLRCDPISGHDNLYWYRRVMGKEIKFLLHFVKESKQDESGMPNNRFLAERTGGTYSTLKVQPAELEDSGVYFCASSQPGQSLEKLFFGSGTQLSVL.

The gene calls are TRBV2 and TRBJ2-1, with 11 bases lining up with TRBD2. CDR1 and CDR2 (germline): SNHLY, FYNNEI. This CDR3 is 15 amino acids long. The V and J ends lost 5 bases and 7 bases, in that order; junction bases with no gene match: 7. CDR3 sequence (DNA): TGTGCCAGCAGTCTACTAGCGGGAGATACGAATGAGCAGTTCTTC. Its protein is CASSLLAGDTNEQFF.

This clone was found a few times. V is TRBV6-2 or TRBV6-3 and J is TRBJ1-1; D gene unclear. The ends were cut back, 1 base at V and 4 bases at J, with 10 bases in the middle. The CDR3 totals 14 residues. Germline-derived CDR1 and CDR2 are MNHEY and SVGEGT. The CDR3 DNA sequence: TGTGCCAGCAGTTACTTCAGACTGGGCACTGAAGCTTTCTTT. It is translated as CASSYFRLGTEAFF.

The chain links TRBV12-3 or TRBV12-4 to TRBJ2-4; D gene uncertain. This CDR3 has 12 amino acids. V lost 6 bases to trimming and J lost 3 bases, with 6 bases between them. Here the CDR3 DNA reads TGTGCCAGCAGCCGAAACAAAAACATTCAGTACTTC. Protein: CASSRNKNIQYF.

V and J are TRBV15 and TRBJ2-7, with 11 nucleotides matching TRBD1. CDR1 LNHNV and CDR2 YYDKDF come from the germline V gene (reference sequence). With V trimmed by 0 bases and J by 6 bases, 16 bases remained unmatched. This CDR3 region has 19 residues. The CDR3 loop reads CATSRDPGQGGILSREQYF. The CDR3 bases are TGTGCCACCAGCAGAGATCCGGGACAGGGGGGAATACTTAGTCGCGAGCAGTACTTC.

In its sample, this clone was seen a few times. The rearrangement uses TRBV18 and TRBJ2-7; D unresolved. Trimming pared 5 bases from V and 3 bases from J, leaving 11 bases between. The V gene's germline CDR1 is KGHSH and CDR2 LQKENI. There are 13 residues in the CDR3. The CDR3 spells CASSATPHYEQYF. DNA of the CDR3: TGTGCCAGCTCAGCAACTCCTCACTACGAGCAGTACTTC.

The gene calls are TRBV6-1 and TRBJ2-3, with D possibly called TRBD1 or TRBD2 (5 bases each). V was pared by 3 bases and J by 4 bases, with 11 bases between. CDR3 length: 14 amino acids. Germline V gene sequence: CDR1 MNHNS, CDR2 SASEGT. CDR3 in amino acids: CASSDRDGADTQYF. The CDR3 nucleotides are TGTGCCAGCAGTGACAGGGACGGAGCAGATACGCAGTATTTT.

This rearrangement joins TRBV9 to TRBJ2-1, with 10 bases matching TRBD2. The V and J ends lost 3 bases and 5 bases, in that order; junction bases with no gene match: 5. The CDR3 runs 15 residues. In germline, CDR1 is SGDLS, CDR2 YYNGEE. CDR3 coding DNA: TGTGCCAGCAGCGGGCTAGCGGGGGAGAACAATGAGCAGTTCTTC. Amino acid sequence: CASSGLAGENNEQFF.

The chain is built from TRBV5-1 and TRBJ2-5; a weak D match, TRBD2 (7 bases). CDR3 length: 14 amino acids. Germline V CDR1 and CDR2: SGHRS, YFSETQ. Trimming stripped 6 bases from V and 3 bases from J, with 15 bases between. DNA for the CDR3: TGCGCCAGCACTAGGGGGGGAAACGAAGAGACCCAGTACTTC. The encoded protein is CASTRGGNEETQYF.

This clone was picked up a small number of times. The chain links TRBV14 to TRBJ2-7; 8 nucleotides match TRBD2. Trimming took 1 base from V and 7 from J; bases not matched to a gene: 9. Germline loops: CDR1 SGHDN, CDR2 FVKESK. The CDR3 covers 15 residues. Written as DNA, the CDR3 is TGTGCCAGCAGCCAAGGGAGGCCGGGAGGGAGGGAGCAGTACTTC. Translating gives CASSQGRPGGREQYF.

This rearrangement joins TRBV9 to TRBJ1-6; D uncertain. This CDR3 spans 16 amino acids. Germline lookup yields CDR1 SGDLS and CDR2 YYNGEE. Deletions cut 3 bases from V and 9 bases from J, with 19 bases between. DNA of the CDR3: TGTGCCAGCAGCGCAAATCGAGGCCAGTCTCCTTCACCCCTCCACTTT. Translated, it gives CASSANRGQSPSPLHF.

The chain carries TRBV30 and TRBJ2-6, with no clear D. This CDR3 spans 18 amino acids. V was trimmed by 0 bases and J by 0 bases, leaving 15 bases between them. Per the germline V gene, CDR1 is GTSNPN and CDR2 is SVGIG (reference sequence). The chain's CDR3 is CAWSVLVSASSGANVLTF. CDR3 nucleotides: TGTGCCTGGAGTGTACTTGTTTCGGCCTCCTCTGGGGCCAACGTCCTGACTTTC.

This clone appeared once. The gene calls are TRBV5-1 and TRBJ2-3, with D unresolved. The CDR3 runs to 11 residues. Trimming cost V 4 bases and J 2 bases, with 2 bases left between them. The germline CDR1 and CDR2 sequences are SGHRS and YFSETQ. CDR3 sequence reads: CASSLTDTQYF. CDR3 DNA: TGCGCCAGCAGCCTCACAGATACGCAGTATTTT.

This chain joins TRBV5-4 and TRBJ2-1; a weak D match, TRBD1 (7 bases). The CDR3 contains 16 residues. Trimming shortened V by 0 bases and J by 9 bases, and 19 bases separated the two germline ends. Germline CDR1 and CDR2: SGHNT and YYREEE (reference sequence). CDR3 sequence: CASSLGGQGGISEQFF. DNA for the CDR3: TGTGCCAGCAGCTTGGGAGGCCAGGGGGGAATCAGTGAGCAGTTCTTC.

The chain links TRBV18 to TRBJ2-4; 8 bases line up with TRBD1. The CDR3 is made up of 15 amino acids. Germline V gene sequence: CDR1 KGHSH, CDR2 LQKENI. Trimming at V came to 6 bases and at J to 5 bases, leaving 9 bases not matched to a gene. The CDR3 DNA follows: TGTGCCAGCTCCGCGTCACAGGGGGGTCAAAACATTCAGTACTTC. As protein: CASSASQGGQNIQYF. Filled out from reference TRBV18 and TRBJ2-4, the complete variable domain reads NAGVMQNPRHLVRRRGQEARLRCSPMKGHSHVYWYRQLPEEGLKFMVYLQKENIIDESGMPKERFSAEFPKEGPSILRIQQVVRGDSAAYFCASSASQGGQNIQYFGAGTRLSVL.

The chain couples TRBV5-1 to TRBJ2-7; 9 bases fit TRBD2. Germline V gives CDR1 SGHRS, CDR2 YFSETQ. This CDR3 spans 14 amino acids. Germline trimming cut 4 bases from V and 8 bases from J; bases unmatched to any gene: 10. CDR3 sequence reads: CASSVSGGSRQQYF. The CDR3 DNA reads as TGCGCCAGCAGCGTTAGCGGGGGCTCGAGGCAGCAGTACTTC.